Following are 30 T cell receptor beta chains from one sample sequenced in a study of PD-1 blockade in classical Hodgkin lymphoma (dated by TCRdb to 2018 to 2021). Reading the label with the study, this specimen's time point is: cycle 4 day 1 (C4D1), after more than 5 weeks of nivolumab. Relapse after autologous stem cell transplantation had occurred in all trial patients, and cohorts A, B and C were distinguished by prior brentuximab vedotin exposure. Library preparation employed the immunoSEQ multiplex PCR assay. Sourced from immuneACCESS, this table was stored by TCRdb with only in-frame sequences that have V and J called. A share of the clones is absent; for the studies checked, an unresolved V gene accounts for under half, and the remainder has no known explanation. Here the sample has tens of thousands of clones; roughly nine tenths occur a single time. The ten most abundant clones make up approximately 10% of the sample.

The material sequenced was peripheral blood mononuclear cells (PBMCs), taken before the fourth cycle of nivolumab. Receptors were obtained from a human donor with classical Hodgkin lymphoma.

The rearrangement links TRBV6-5 to TRBJ1-6, with no clear D. V lost 2 bases and J lost 9, with 11 bases in between. Germline V lookup: CDR1 MNHEY, CDR2 SVGAGI. This CDR3 region has 14 residues. DNA of the CDR3: TGTGCCAGCAGTTACGAGGTTATGCGTTCACCCCTCCACTTT. Protein: CASSYEVMRSPLHF.

By sample fraction, this clone is large. The V and J genes are TRBV30 and TRBJ2-3; TRBD2 agrees at 13 bases. With 3 bases clipped from V and 4 bases from J, the junction kept 22 bases outside the gene matches. The CDR3 totals 21 residues. Per the germline V gene, CDR1 is GTSNPN and CDR2 is SVGIG (reference sequence). The CDR3 loop reads CAWSSGTSGVIIRKGPDTQYF. The CDR3 DNA reads TGTGCCTGGAGCTCCGGGACTAGCGGGGTTATTATCCGAAAAGGCCCAGATACGCAGTATTTT. The full variable domain, in which reference TRBV30 and TRBJ2-3 provide the parts outside the CDR3, is SQTIHQWPATLVQPVGSPLSLECTVEGTSNPNLYWYRQAAGRGLQLLFYSVGIGQISSEVPQNLSASRPQDRQFILSSKKLLLSDSGFYLCAWSSGTSGVIIRKGPDTQYFGPGTRLTVL.

This sequence joins TRBV18 and TRBJ2-1; TRBD2 agrees at 9 bases. V dropped 3 bases and J dropped 9; count of bases not matched to a gene: 9. This CDR3 comprises 15 residues. Germline CDR1 and CDR2: KGHSH and LQKENI. The CDR3 loop reads CASSPGTSRGIEQFF. DNA of the CDR3: TGTGCCAGCTCACCGGGGACTAGCAGGGGGATTGAGCAGTTCTTC. The variable domain in full, with the rest retrieved from reference TRBV18 and TRBJ2-1, is NAGVMQNPRHLVRRRGQEARLRCSPMKGHSHVYWYRQLPEEGLKFMVYLQKENIIDESGMPKERFSAEFPKEGPSILRIQQVVRGDSAAYFCASSPGTSRGIEQFFGPGTRLTVL.

The chain combines TRBV7-9 with TRBJ1-1; D is perhaps TRBD1 (6 bases). The CDR3 sequence is 17 residues long. V was cut by 5 bases and J by 0 bases, with 19 bases left in between. CDR1 and CDR2 (germline): SEHNR, FQNEAQ (reference sequence). The CDR3 region is CASSRQRMGQLNTEAFF. As DNA, the CDR3 is TGTGCCAGCAGCCGACAGAGGATGGGACAATTGAACACTGAAGCTTTCTTT.

The chain is built from TRBV30 and TRBJ1-5; D call uncertain. The CDR3 covers 14 residues. Trimming cost V 1 base and J 2 bases, with 9 bases left between them. The V gene's germline CDR1 is GTSNPN and CDR2 SVGIG (reference sequence). The CDR3 DNA is TGTGCCTGGAGTGGGATTATCGGCAATCAGCCCCAGCATTTT. This sequence encodes CAWSGIIGNQPQHF.

The V gene is TRBV7-4, the J gene TRBJ1-3; no definite D call. Per the germline V gene, CDR1 is SGHVT and CDR2 is SQSDAQ. The CDR3 contains 13 residues. V was trimmed by 10 bases and J by 0 bases, leaving 10 bases between them. CDR3 protein: CANQRSSGNTIYF. The CDR3 DNA reads as TGTGCCAACCAACGGTCCTCTGGAAACACCATATATTTT.

J is TRBJ2-7 and V is TRBV6-5; a possible D gene is TRBD1 (6 bases). Germline V gene data show CDR1 as MNHEY and CDR2 as SVGAGI. Deletions cut 1 base from V and 2 bases from J, with 9 bases between. CDR3 length equals 14 residues. CDR3 amino acids: CASSYYYRAYEQYF. The CDR3 region has the DNA TGTGCCAGCAGTTACTATTACAGGGCCTACGAGCAGTACTTC.

This rearrangement joins TRBV6-5 to TRBJ2-5; no clear D. V was clipped by 2 bases and J by 2 bases, with 12 bases between them. This CDR3 comprises 15 residues. The germline V gene has CDR1 MNHEY and CDR2 SVGAGI. The CDR3 region is CASSYRLAPQETQYF. CDR3 nucleotide sequence: TGTGCCAGCAGTTACCGGTTGGCCCCGCAAGAGACCCAGTACTTC.

This sequence joins TRBV19 and TRBJ1-2; no clear D gene. Germline V gene sequence: CDR1 LNHDA, CDR2 SQIVND (reference sequence). The CDR3 covers 14 residues. With 5 bases removed from V and 2 bases from J, the gap between germline ends came to 12 bases. CDR3 loop: CASSRRRFNYGYTF. The CDR3 DNA is TGTGCCAGTAGTCGCAGAAGATTCAACTATGGCTACACCTTC.

This clone was seen just once. The V gene is TRBV12-1, the J gene TRBJ1-6. TRBV12-1 is an annotated pseudogene. There are 11 residues in the CDR3. The CDR3 DNA reads TGTGCCCGCACCCTTGGGTCACCCCTCCACTTT. It codes for CARTLGSPLHF.

This clone appeared a single time. The chain recombines TRBV11-2 with TRBJ1-1, with a possible D match to TRBD1 (6 bases). Germline V gene data show CDR1 as SGHAT and CDR2 as FQNNGV. The CDR3 contains 18 residues. V dropped 2 bases and J dropped 3 bases, with 22 bases sitting between them. In DNA form, the CDR3 reads TGTGCCAGCAGCTTAAAAGGGTTCGGGGGCGCAGGGTACACTGAAGCTTTCTTT. It encodes CASSLKGFGGAGYTEAFF. Full variable domain (outside the CDR3, taken from reference TRBV11-2 and TRBJ1-1): EAGVAQSPRYKIIEKRQSVAFWCNPISGHATLYWYQQILGQGPKLLIQFQNNGVVDDSQLPKDRFSAERLKGVDSTLKIQPAKLEDSAVYLCASSLKGFGGAGYTEAFFGQGTRLTVV.

V gene TRBV5-1 combines with J gene TRBJ1-1; tentative D call: TRBD1 (6 bases). Germline V gives CDR1 SGHRS, CDR2 YFSETQ. The ends were cut back, 4 bases at V and 6 bases at J, with 22 bases in the middle. CDR3 length: 16 amino acids. The CDR3 spells CASSLQLGQVAPEAFF. CDR3 nucleotides: TGCGCCAGCAGCCTACAATTGGGACAAGTCGCCCCTGAAGCTTTCTTT.

J is TRBJ2-3 and V is TRBV5-6; D uncertain. The CDR3 covers 14 residues. Germline CDR1 is SGHDT and CDR2 is YYEEEE. The V and J ends lost 2 bases and 4 bases respectively, with 11 bases between them. The CDR3 DNA reads TGTGCCAGCAGCTTCATCCCCCGGCCAGATACGCAGTATTTT. This encodes CASSFIPRPDTQYF.

V and J are TRBV7-9 and TRBJ1-1, with 9 bases fitting TRBD1. The junction had 15 bases not matched to a gene; V was cut back by 7 bases and J by 6 bases. The germline V gene has CDR1 SEHNR and CDR2 FQNEAQ (reference sequence). This CDR3 has 16 amino acids. CDR3 sequence reads: CASTPRGTGKVSEAFF. The CDR3 DNA reads as TGTGCCAGCACCCCACGCGGGACAGGGAAGGTCTCTGAAGCTTTCTTT.

The genes are TRBV11-1 and TRBJ2-5; D gene uncertain. CDR3 size: 14 residues. Per germline, CDR1 SGHAT and CDR2 FQDESV (reference sequence). V was trimmed by 7 bases and J by 1 base, leaving 13 bases between them. CDR3 nucleotide sequence: TGTGCCAGCAAGCTGGACCTTCCCCAAGAGACCCAGTACTTC. Amino acids: CASKLDLPQETQYF.

The CDR3 DNA sequence: TGTGCCAGTAACCAGGGACTCGGGAACGAGCAGTACTTC. Its translation: CASNQGLGNEQYF. V usage is TRBV19 and J usage is TRBJ2-7; possibly TRBD2 for D (6 bases). From germline, CDR1 is LNHDA and CDR2 SQIVND (reference sequence). Trimming stripped 7 bases from V and 5 bases from J, with 15 bases between. The CDR3 is 13 residues long.

This chain connects TRBV15 to TRBJ1-1; weak D call: TRBD1 (6 bases). This CDR3 has 15 residues. The V end was cut by 4 bases, the J end by 0 bases, with 12 bases between. CDR1 is LNHNV, CDR2 YYDKDF, per germline (reference sequence). The CDR3 sequence is CATSIHRALNTEAFF. In DNA form, the CDR3 reads TGTGCCACCAGCATACACAGGGCACTGAACACTGAAGCTTTCTTT.

The gene calls are TRBV7-9 and TRBJ2-1, with 14 bases lining up with TRBD2. Germline trimming cut 5 bases from V and 7 bases from J; bases unmatched to any gene: 10. CDR1 is SEHNR, CDR2 FQNEAQ, per germline (reference sequence). The CDR3 totals 17 residues. The chain's CDR3 is CASSPGLAGGPINEQFF. The CDR3 DNA is TGTGCCAGCAGCCCCGGACTAGCGGGGGGCCCGATAAATGAGCAGTTCTTC.

The CDR3 nucleotides read TGTGCCAGCAGTTTTGTTCCAGGGCCCAATCAGCCCCAGCATTTT. As protein: CASSFVPGPNQPQHF. This rearrangement joins TRBV27 to TRBJ1-5; weak D call: TRBD1 (5 bases). Trimming shortened V by 3 bases and J by 3 bases, and 12 bases separated the two germline ends. This CDR3 is built from 15 residues. The V gene's germline CDR1 is MNHEY and CDR2 SMNVEV (reference sequence).

This sequence joins TRBV27 and TRBJ1-2, with D possibly being TRBD1 (6 bases). The germline gives CDR1 MNHEY, CDR2 SMNVEV (reference sequence). The CDR3 sequence is 14 residues long. Trimming pared 5 bases from V and 4 bases from J, leaving 14 bases between. Written as DNA, the CDR3 is TGTGCCAGCAGTCCACAGGGTTTGGGCTATGGCTACACCTTC. Its translation: CASSPQGLGYGYTF.

The chain is built from TRBV6-6 and TRBJ2-7, with D tentatively TRBD1 or TRBD2 (6 bases each). Trimming shortened V by 8 bases and J by 6 bases, and 14 bases separated the two germline ends. The CDR3 loop spans 12 amino acids. CDR1 and CDR2 (germline): MNHNY, SVGAGI (reference sequence). CDR3 nucleotide sequence: TGTGCCAGCTCGAGGGGGGATTCCGAGCAGTACTTC. It is translated as CASSRGDSEQYF.

This clone has more than one count but fewer than ten. The CDR3 region is CASSRIDRANYGYTF. The CDR3 nucleotides read TGTGCCAGCAGCCGAATTGACAGGGCTAACTATGGCTACACCTTC. The rearrangement uses TRBV7-9 and TRBJ1-2; 7 bases match TRBD1. The CDR3 is made up of 15 amino acids. CDR1 is SEHNR, CDR2 FQNEAQ, per germline (reference sequence). Germline trimming cut 5 bases from V and 0 bases from J; bases unmatched to any gene: 6.

This chain connects TRBV19 to TRBJ2-1; 10 nucleotides match TRBD2. J gave up 7 bases and V 5 bases, and 11 bases lay outside the gene matches. Germline values: CDR1 LNHDA, CDR2 SQIVND (reference sequence). The CDR3 consists of 16 residues. The CDR3 DNA sequence: TGTGCCAGTAGTCCGTTCCAGCGGGGGGGCGGGAATGAGCAGTTCTTC. This sequence encodes CASSPFQRGGGNEQFF.

Note on this clone: Other DNA sequences in the same sample also yield this CDR3. This chain uses TRBV20-1 with TRBJ2-7; a weak D match, TRBD2 (5 bases). Germline CDR1 and CDR2: DFQATT and SNEGSKA (reference sequence). The length of the CDR3 is 11 residues. Trimming shortened V by 3 bases and J by 4 bases, and 7 bases separated the two germline ends. CDR3 in DNA: TGCAGTGCTAGGGACTCATACGAGCAGTACTTC. It yields the protein CSARDSYEQYF.

The chain joins TRBV19 to TRBJ2-3; D is tentatively TRBD1 or TRBD2 (6 bases each). With 0 bases removed from V and 2 bases from J, the gap between germline ends came to 15 bases. The CDR3 spans 17 residues. The V gene's germline CDR1 is LNHDA and CDR2 SQIVND (reference sequence). The chain's CDR3 is CASSIDLDRTNTDTQYF. In nucleotides, the CDR3 is TGTGCCAGTAGTATAGATCTTGACAGGACTAACACAGATACGCAGTATTTT.

The V call is TRBV5-6, the J call TRBJ1-6; D uncertain. The V gene's germline CDR1 is SGHDT and CDR2 YYEEEE. Trimming left V 1 base short and J 5 bases short, with 10 bases between. The CDR3 extends over 15 amino acids. The CDR3 region is CASSLWRPNNSPLHF. CDR3 bases: TGTGCCAGCAGCTTGTGGAGACCTAATAATTCACCCCTCCACTTT.

V gene TRBV7-6 combines with J gene TRBJ2-1; TRBD2 matches 7 bases. The CDR3 has 16 residues. Germline lookup yields CDR1 SGHVS and CDR2 FNYEAQ. The V segment lost 5 bases and the J segment 4 bases; nucleotides outside the gene matches: 11. The CDR3 DNA reads as TGTGCCAGCAGCCCCAATCCCGGGGGGAGGTACAATGAGCAGTTCTTC. Its translation is CASSPNPGGRYNEQFF.

This rearrangement joins TRBV5-1 to TRBJ1-1; D is possibly TRBD1 (5 bases). The CDR3 contains 16 residues. Germline-derived CDR1 and CDR2 are SGHRS and YFSETQ. Trimming pared 4 bases from V and 1 base from J, leaving 17 bases between. CDR3 sequence: CASSRDGAARNTEAFF. CDR3 DNA sequence: TGCGCCAGCAGCCGGGATGGGGCTGCTCGGAACACTGAAGCTTTCTTT.

The V and J genes are TRBV5-1 and TRBJ2-5; TRBD2 might be the D (6 bases). CDR1 is SGHRS and CDR2 is YFSETQ in the germline V gene. Trimming removed 2 bases at V and 4 bases at J, with 15 bases between. This CDR3 contains 15 residues. The DNA for the CDR3 is TGCGCCAGCAGCTTTACCCGCAGACTAGGAGAGACCCAGTACTTC. This codes for CASSFTRRLGETQYF.

V usage is TRBV15 and J usage is TRBJ2-7; tentative D call: TRBD1 (6 bases). The germline V gene encodes CDR1 LNHNV and CDR2 YYDKDF (reference sequence). The CDR3 runs 14 residues. The V and J ends lost 3 bases and 6 bases respectively, with 15 bases between them. CDR3 in amino acids: CATSRERQAFEQYF. Here the CDR3 DNA reads TGTGCCACCAGCAGGGAAAGACAGGCCTTCGAGCAGTACTTC. Variable domain in full (rest from reference TRBV15 and TRBJ2-7): DAMVIQNPRYQVTQFGKPVTLSCSQTLNHNVMYWYQQKSSQAPKLLFHYYDKDFNNEADTPDNFQSRRPNTSFCFLDIRSPGLGDTAMYLCATSRERQAFEQYFGPGTRLTVT.